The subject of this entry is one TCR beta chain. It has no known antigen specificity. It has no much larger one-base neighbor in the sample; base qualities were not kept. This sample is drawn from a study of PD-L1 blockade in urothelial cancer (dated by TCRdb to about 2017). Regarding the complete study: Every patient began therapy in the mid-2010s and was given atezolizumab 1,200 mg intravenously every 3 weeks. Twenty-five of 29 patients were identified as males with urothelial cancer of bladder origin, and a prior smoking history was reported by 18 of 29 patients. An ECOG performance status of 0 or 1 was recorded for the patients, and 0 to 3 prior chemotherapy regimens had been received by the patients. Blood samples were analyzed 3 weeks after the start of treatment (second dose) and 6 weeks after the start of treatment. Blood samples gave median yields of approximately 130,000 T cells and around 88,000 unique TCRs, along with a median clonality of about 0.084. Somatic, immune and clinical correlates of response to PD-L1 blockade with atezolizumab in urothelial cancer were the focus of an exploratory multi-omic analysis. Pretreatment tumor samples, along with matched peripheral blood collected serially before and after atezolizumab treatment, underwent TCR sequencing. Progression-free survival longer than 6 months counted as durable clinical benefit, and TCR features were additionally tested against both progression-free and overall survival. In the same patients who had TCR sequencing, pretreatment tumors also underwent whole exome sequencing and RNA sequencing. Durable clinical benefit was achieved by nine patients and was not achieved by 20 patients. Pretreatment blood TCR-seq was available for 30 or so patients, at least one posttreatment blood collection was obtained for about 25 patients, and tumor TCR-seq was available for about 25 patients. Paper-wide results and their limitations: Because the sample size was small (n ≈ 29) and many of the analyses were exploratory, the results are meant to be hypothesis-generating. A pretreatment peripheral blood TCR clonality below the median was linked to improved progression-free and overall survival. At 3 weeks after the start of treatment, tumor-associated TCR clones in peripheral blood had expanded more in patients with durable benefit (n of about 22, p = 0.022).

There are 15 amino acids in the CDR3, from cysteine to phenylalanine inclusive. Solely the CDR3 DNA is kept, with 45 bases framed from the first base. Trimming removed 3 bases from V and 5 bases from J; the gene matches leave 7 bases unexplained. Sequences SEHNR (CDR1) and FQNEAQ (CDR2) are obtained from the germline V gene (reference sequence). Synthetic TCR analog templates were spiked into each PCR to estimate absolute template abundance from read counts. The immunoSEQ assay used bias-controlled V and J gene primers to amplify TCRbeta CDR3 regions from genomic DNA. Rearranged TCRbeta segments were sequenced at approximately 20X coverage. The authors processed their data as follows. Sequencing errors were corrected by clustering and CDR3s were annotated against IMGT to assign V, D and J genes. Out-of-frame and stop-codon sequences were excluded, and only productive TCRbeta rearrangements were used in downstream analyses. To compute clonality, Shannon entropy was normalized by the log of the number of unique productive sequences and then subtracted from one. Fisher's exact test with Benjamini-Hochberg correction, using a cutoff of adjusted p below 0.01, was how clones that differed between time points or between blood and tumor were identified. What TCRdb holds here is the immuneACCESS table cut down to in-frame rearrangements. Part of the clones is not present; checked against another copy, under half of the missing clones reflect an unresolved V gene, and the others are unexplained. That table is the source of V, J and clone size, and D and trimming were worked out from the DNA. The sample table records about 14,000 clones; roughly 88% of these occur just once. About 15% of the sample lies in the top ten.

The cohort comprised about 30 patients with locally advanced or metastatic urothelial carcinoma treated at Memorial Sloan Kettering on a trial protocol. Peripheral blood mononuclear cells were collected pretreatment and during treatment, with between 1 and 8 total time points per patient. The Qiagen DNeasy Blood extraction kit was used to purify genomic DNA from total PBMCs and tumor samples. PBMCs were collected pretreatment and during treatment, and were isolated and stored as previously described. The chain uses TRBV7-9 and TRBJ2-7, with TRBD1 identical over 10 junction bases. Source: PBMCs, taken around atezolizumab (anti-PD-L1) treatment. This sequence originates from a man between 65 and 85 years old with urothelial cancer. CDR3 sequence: CASSFRQGAYDEQYF. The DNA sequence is TGTGCCAGCAGCTTTAGACAGGGGGCTTACGACGAGCAGTACTTC.